This T cell receptor beta chain was found in a study of PD-L1 blockade in urothelial cancer. Profiled with immunoSEQ multiplex PCR; TCRdb holds only in-frame clones, not every one. The table shows 50,000 or so clones, with about 86% occurring only once. The V and J ends lost 0 bases and 10 bases, in that order; junction bases with no gene match: 10. The CDR3 has 15 residues. From germline, CDR1 is SGHRS and CDR2 YFSETQ. The time point: pretreatment peripheral blood. This clonotype originated in a man aged 65-85 years with urothelial cancer. The rearrangement links TRBV5-1 to TRBJ2-1, with TRBD2 matching 7 bases. The sequencing here drew on PBMCs, taken around atezolizumab (anti-PD-L1) treatment. The CDR3 loop is CASSLEGFQGGEQFF. Written as DNA, the CDR3 is TGCGCCAGCAGCTTGGAAGGATTTCAGGGAGGGGAGCAGTTCTTC.